One and the same sample provided the 18 T cell receptor beta chains below, sequenced in a study of blood T cell repertoires in COVID-19. Method: immunoSEQ multiplex PCR; TCRdb's copy keeps in-frame clones and lacks some. The sample has some 290,000 clones, around nine tenths seen once. Sequenced material: peripheral blood. The receptors shown here come from a woman aged 25-40 years with COVID-19, enrolled during active disease.

This clone was recorded many times. The rearrangement links TRBV5-8 to TRBJ1-5; 9 nucleotides line up with TRBD1. The CDR3 sequence is 15 residues long. V shed 2 bases, J shed 2 bases, and the junction held 2 bases outside the gene matches. Per the germline V gene, CDR1 is SGHTS and CDR2 is YDEGEE. Here the CDR3 reads CASSFRDRGNQPQHF. The CDR3 region has the DNA TGTGCCAGCAGCTTCCGGGACAGGGGCAATCAGCCCCAGCATTTT.

This chain links TRBV28 with TRBJ2-7, with a tentative D call TRBD2 (5 bases). Germline V gene lookup returns CDR1 MDHEN and CDR2 SYDVKM. Trimming took 4 bases from V and 3 from J, leaving 13 bases between them. The CDR3 spans 14 residues. CDR3 residues: CASSYLDLDYEQYF. DNA for the CDR3: TGTGCCAGCAGTTACCTGGACTTGGACTACGAGCAGTACTTC.

This chain links TRBV5-4 with TRBJ2-5, with D maybe TRBD1 (5 bases). Trimming removed 4 bases from V and 0 bases from J, with 7 bases in between. The CDR3 length is 13 residues. Germline values: CDR1 SGHNT, CDR2 YYREEE (reference sequence). The CDR3 sequence: CASSPDNQETQYF. DNA of the CDR3: TGTGCCAGCAGCCCGGACAACCAAGAGACCCAGTACTTC.

The rearrangement uses TRBV29-1 and TRBJ2-3; 8 bases line up with TRBD2. This CDR3 is built from 14 residues. Germline CDR1 SQVTM, CDR2 ANQGSEA. V shed 7 bases, J shed 4 bases, and the junction held 10 bases outside the gene matches. The CDR3: CSAPSGSSPDTQYF. CDR3 nucleotide sequence: TGCAGCGCACCAAGCGGGAGCTCTCCAGATACGCAGTATTTT.

The chain combines TRBV4-3 with TRBJ2-7; D not certain. The CDR3 spans 14 residues. Germline values: CDR1 LGHNA, CDR2 YSLEER. With 0 bases removed from V and 5 bases from J, the gap between germline ends came to 11 bases. Here the CDR3 reads CASSQDFSSNEQYF. The CDR3, as DNA: TGCGCCAGCAGCCAAGATTTTAGCTCTAACGAGCAGTACTTC.

This chain links TRBV7-8 with TRBJ1-1, with TRBD1 as a possible D gene (5 bases). V was pared by 4 bases and J by 11 bases, with 17 bases between. CDR1 is SGHVS, CDR2 FQNEAQ, per germline. This CDR3 spans 13 amino acids. This CDR3 is CASSSRLAGWAFF. The CDR3 coding sequence is TGTGCCAGCAGCTCCCGGTTGGCAGGGTGGGCTTTCTTT.

CDR3 sequence reads: CASSFVRPLASTDTQYF. CDR3 nucleotides: TGTGCCAGCAGTTTCGTCAGGCCCCTGGCGAGCACAGATACGCAGTATTTT. The chain joins TRBV2 to TRBJ2-3, with D uncertain. The germline V and J ends were trimmed by 5 bases and 0 bases, with 18 bases remaining between them. This CDR3 spans 17 amino acids. Germline values: CDR1 SNHLY, CDR2 FYNNEI.

This sequence joins TRBV5-6 and TRBJ2-7, with TRBD2 identical over 7 bases. Germline V gene data show CDR1 as SGHDT and CDR2 as YYEEEE. The trim removed 4 bases at V and 6 bases at J, leaving 4 bases unmatched. The CDR3 has 12 residues. The CDR3 sequence is CASSREVREQYF. Here the CDR3 DNA reads TGTGCCAGCAGCCGGGAGGTTCGCGAGCAGTACTTC.

This clone was seen just once. The chain has TRBV2 and TRBJ2-7; the D gene is possibly TRBD1 (5 bases). V was pared by 7 bases and J by 0 bases, with 10 bases between. Germline-derived CDR1 and CDR2 are SNHLY and FYNNEI. This CDR3 spans 13 amino acids. The CDR3 DNA sequence: TGTGCCAGCAAAAGGGGTGGCTCCTACGAGCAGTACTTC. Its translation is CASKRGGSYEQYF.

The rearrangement joins TRBV6-4 to TRBJ2-2; D remains ambiguous. CDR1 and CDR2 (germline): MRHNA, SNTAGT. V lost 4 bases and J 3 bases, leaving 9 bases between the germline ends. The CDR3 is 14 residues long. CDR3 residues: CASSVNADTGELFF. The DNA for the CDR3 is TGTGCCAGCAGTGTTAACGCGGACACCGGGGAGCTGTTTTTT.

The gene calls are TRBV6-5 and TRBJ2-7; D possibly corresponds to TRBD1 (5 bases). The germline V and J ends were trimmed by 6 bases and 2 bases, with 17 bases remaining between them. The CDR3 totals 15 residues. Germline-derived CDR1 and CDR2 are MNHEY and SVGAGI. In DNA, the CDR3 is TGTGCCAGCAGCCCCGGTACCAGGGCAACCTACGAGCAGTACTTC. It codes for CASSPGTRATYEQYF.

The chain joins TRBV19 to TRBJ1-5, with D perhaps TRBD1 (6 bases). The V gene's germline CDR1 is LNHDA and CDR2 SQIVND (reference sequence). V lost 6 bases and J lost 2, with 11 bases in between. There are 14 residues in the CDR3. CDR3 nucleotides: TGTGCCAGTAGGGGGACACCGCGCAATCAGCCCCAGCATTTT. Translating gives CASRGTPRNQPQHF.

CDR3 in amino acids: CASRFGTSGNNEQFF. The CDR3 nucleotides read TGTGCCAGCAGATTCGGGACTAGCGGAAACAATGAGCAGTTCTTC. The J gene is TRBJ2-1, the V gene TRBV2, with 11 nucleotides matching TRBD2. V was clipped by 6 bases and J by 5 bases; unmatched bases: 6. Germline V gives CDR1 SNHLY, CDR2 FYNNEI. The CDR3 consists of 15 residues.

This clone showed up just a few times. This chain uses TRBV4-3 with TRBJ1-1; no reliable D call. V lost 1 base, J lost 6 bases, and 12 bases lay in between. The CDR3 has 14 residues. CDR1 is LGHNA, CDR2 YSLEER, per germline. CDR3: CASSQVDGRAEAFF. CDR3 DNA: TGCGCCAGCAGCCAAGTGGATGGGCGCGCTGAAGCTTTCTTT.

This rearrangement joins TRBV5-3 to TRBJ2-2; maybe TRBD2 (5 bases). TRBV5-3 is an ORF, with its function uncertain. CDR3 length: 16 residues. Trimming shortened V by 4 bases and J by 6 bases, and 19 bases separated the two germline ends. CDR3 loop: CARSRTSRLEPGELFF. The CDR3 coding sequence is TGTGCCAGAAGCCGAACTAGTCGGTTAGAACCCGGGGAGCTGTTTTTT.

The chain couples TRBV7-6 to TRBJ1-1, with a weak D call TRBD1 (6 bases). The CDR3 covers 17 residues. CDR1 is SGHVS and CDR2 is FNYEAQ in the germline V gene. Between the trimmed V and J ends, which lost 5 bases and 1 base, there was a span of 20 bases. The CDR3 coding sequence is TGTGCCAGCAGCCCTCTAGCTCCGGGACACCAGAACACTGAAGCTTTCTTT. This translates into CASSPLAPGHQNTEAFF.

V usage is TRBV6-6 and J usage is TRBJ1-2, with D perhaps TRBD1 (6 bases). V was trimmed by 7 bases and J by 6 bases, leaving 15 bases between them. Germline V gene data show CDR1 as MNHNY and CDR2 as SVGAGI (reference sequence). There are 13 residues in the CDR3. The chain's CDR3 is CASTLPGQDGYTF. CDR3 bases: TGTGCCAGCACCCTCCCGGGACAAGATGGCTACACCTTC.

V usage is TRBV7-2 and J usage is TRBJ2-3, with D maybe TRBD1 (6 bases). The V gene's germline CDR1 is SGHTA and CDR2 FQGNSA. Trimming removed 6 bases at V and 2 bases at J, with 18 bases between. The CDR3 has 16 residues. CDR3 region: CASSAAGTTSTDTQYF. In DNA form, the CDR3 reads TGTGCCAGCAGTGCGGCTGGGACAACCTCCACAGATACGCAGTATTTT.